These T cell receptor beta chains were read from a single sample in a study of tumor and adjacent non-tumor tissue in lung cancer. TCRdb used MiXCR to reprocess the multiplex PCR reads, holding one entry per CDR3 protein. The table lists around 70,000 distinct CDR3 sequences, around four fifths of them singletons. Sequenced: lung tumor tissue. The receptors originated from a man in his 60s with non-small cell lung cancer. Both conserved end residues are part of each CDR3. Fields, in order: J gene, V gene, CDR3 protein.

>TRBJ1-2|TRBV6-6
CASSYSGGAGYGCTF
>TRBJ2-3|TRBV11-3
CAISLDLQDTQYF
>TRBJ2-7|TRBV20-1
CNAMSIPTGARDEQYF
>TRBJ2-4|TRBV6-2/TRBV6-3
CASSPPQGGAKNIQYF
>TRBJ2-7|TRBV12-5
CASGCLRDIYYEQYF
>TRBJ1-1|TRBV29-1
CRGSGERDNEAFF
>TRBJ2-5|TRBV28
CASSQRIGEETQYF
>TRBJ2-3|TRBV20-1
CSDTGLETDKQYF
>TRBJ1-1|TRBV29-1
CSAESGQGNTEALF
>TRBJ2-3|TRBV5-4
CASRSLEGASTDKQYF
>TRBJ2-1|TRBV19
CASRPSSTPAGAYSEQFF
>TRBJ2-2|TRBV7-8
CTSSNSGQGYTGELFF
>TRBJ2-1|TRBV20-1
CGARDLLYNEQSF
>TRBJ2-7|TRBV29-1
CSVTGGRGYEQYF